The 22 T cell receptor beta chains below come from one sample, sequenced in a study of early T cells in non-severe SARS-CoV-2 infection. Using its own MiXCR run on the 5' RACE reads, TCRdb lists one record per CDR3 protein. The sample gives about 63,000 distinct CDR3 sequences, over 10% of which show up once; approximately 4.6% is in the top ten. What was sequenced was whole blood. These receptors originate from an adult who was a healthcare worker with PCR-confirmed SARS-CoV-2 infection or an uninfected control (not recorded which).

The sample holds many counts of this clonotype. The chain joins TRBV5-4 to TRBJ2-3, with 9 bases fitting TRBD2. J gave up 2 bases and V 3 bases, and 7 bases lay outside the gene matches. The CDR3 length is 16 residues. In germline, CDR1 is SGHNT, CDR2 YYREEE (reference sequence). CDR3 residues: CASSSRAGGVTDTQYF. CDR3 in DNA: TGTGCCAGCAGCTCAAGAGCGGGGGGAGTCACAGATACGCAGTATTTT.

This clonotype was seen a few times. The genes are TRBV11-2 and TRBJ2-1; 16 bases align to TRBD2. Per the germline V gene, CDR1 is SGHAT and CDR2 is FQNNGV. This CDR3 has 20 residues. V gave up 4 bases and J gave up 8 bases; unmatched junction bases: 17. This chain's CDR3 is CASSYAPSRGLAGGRDEQFF. The CDR3, as DNA: TGTGCCAGCAGCTACGCCCCTTCCAGGGGACTAGCGGGGGGGCGGGATGAGCAGTTCTTC.

This clonotype was counted ten times or more. The chain joins TRBV5-1 to TRBJ1-4; TRBD1 might be the D (6 bases). Trimming left V 0 bases short and J 7 bases short, with 10 bases between. The CDR3 runs 14 residues. The germline V gene has CDR1 SGHRS and CDR2 YFSETQ. The CDR3 DNA is TGCGCCAGCAGCTTGGTGCAGGGGACTGAAAAACTGTTTTTT. Amino acids: CASSLVQGTEKLFF. The full variable domain, its missing parts supplied by reference TRBV5-1 and TRBJ1-4, is KAGVTQTPRYLIKTRGQQVTLSCSPISGHRSVSWYQQTPGQGLQFLFEYFSETQRNKGNFPGRFSGRQFSNSRSEMNVSTLELGDSALYLCASSLVQGTEKLFFGSGTQLSVL.

This clonotype has ten or more counts. The J gene is TRBJ1-1, the V gene TRBV5-6, with D unclear. There are 12 residues in the CDR3. Per germline, CDR1 SGHDT and CDR2 YYEEEE. Trimming shortened V by 4 bases and J by 5 bases, and 9 bases separated the two germline ends. Written as DNA, the CDR3 is TGTGCCAGCAGCCCGCTGGGGACTGAAGCTTTCTTT. Translated: CASSPLGTEAFF.

This clonotype was found many times. The chain uses TRBV20-1 and TRBJ2-1; TRBD2 is a possible D gene (5 bases). Germline V gene data show CDR1 as DFQATT and CDR2 as SNEGSKA (reference sequence). The CDR3 totals 14 residues. V lost 2 bases and J lost 8, with 16 bases in between. CDR3 nucleotide sequence: TGCAGTGCTAGACCCGAGGGCCACGACTATGAGCAGTTCTTC. This sequence encodes CSARPEGHDYEQFF.

This clonotype was detected ten times or more. This chain joins TRBV19 and TRBJ1-3; 10 bases match TRBD1. The ends lost 8 bases at V and 3 bases at J; junction bases unmatched: 13. Germline loops: CDR1 LNHDA, CDR2 SQIVND (reference sequence). The CDR3 has 17 amino acids. The CDR3 spells CASRSLRQGASGNTIYF. The CDR3, as DNA: TGTGCCAGTCGATCGTTAAGACAGGGGGCAAGTGGAAACACCATATATTTT.

This clonotype came up many times. V and J are TRBV3-1 and TRBJ2-7; D is uncertain. The CDR3 has 13 amino acids. Germline CDR1 LGHDT, CDR2 YNNKEL (reference sequence). Trimming took 1 base from V and 7 from J, leaving 11 bases between them. DNA of the CDR3: TGTGCCAGCAGCCAAGTCGGCGGCGCAGAGCAGTACTTC. As protein: CASSQVGGAEQYF.

This clonotype was recorded at least ten times. The genes are TRBV30 and TRBJ1-3, with no clear D. CDR1 is GTSNPN and CDR2 is SVGIG in the germline V gene (reference sequence). There are 12 residues in the CDR3. Trimming took off 1 base at V and 9 bases at J, with 10 bases between the two ends. The CDR3, as DNA: TGTGCCTGGAGTGGAGAGGTTGGCACCATATATTTT. This sequence encodes CAWSGEVGTIYF.

This clonotype was recorded a few times. J is TRBJ2-3 and V is TRBV19; D gene ambiguous. The ends were cut back, 3 bases at V and 2 bases at J, with 9 bases in the middle. Germline V gene lookup returns CDR1 LNHDA and CDR2 SQIVND (reference sequence). This CDR3 spans 14 amino acids. The CDR3 bases are TGTGCCAGTAGTATGGCCGGGTACACAGATACGCAGTATTTT. It codes for CASSMAGYTDTQYF.

The chain carries TRBV29-1 and TRBJ2-7; 8 bases align to TRBD1. The germline gives CDR1 SQVTM, CDR2 ANQGSEA. The J segment lost 7 bases and the V segment lost 3 bases, leaving 8 bases of the junction unmatched. The CDR3 is made up of 13 amino acids. CDR3 nucleotide sequence: TGCAGCGTTGATGCAGGGGGCGGCGGGGAGCAGTACTTC. Amino acid sequence: CSVDAGGGGEQYF.

In its sample, this clonotype was seen many times. This chain joins TRBV2 and TRBJ2-5; TRBD1 agrees at 8 bases. Trimming took 1 base from V and 5 from J; bases not matched to a gene: 6. Germline loops: CDR1 SNHLY, CDR2 FYNNEI. There are 15 residues in the CDR3. This chain's CDR3 is CASSEEGQGWETQYF. The CDR3 DNA follows: TGTGCCAGCAGTGAAGAAGGACAGGGTTGGGAGACCCAGTACTTC.

This clonotype was counted at least ten times. The rearrangement joins TRBV11-3 to TRBJ2-3; D call uncertain. V shed 5 bases and J shed 4 bases, with 7 bases lying between them. The CDR3 runs 12 residues. Per germline, CDR1 SGHNT and CDR2 YENEEA. CDR3 coding DNA: TGTGCCAGCAGCAGTTTCCCAGATACGCAGTATTTT. Encoded protein: CASSSFPDTQYF. The variable domain in full, with the rest retrieved from reference TRBV11-3 and TRBJ2-3, is EAGVVQSPRYKIIEKKQPVAFWCNPISGHNTLYWYLQNLGQGPELLIRYENEEAVDDSQLPKDRFSAERLKGVDSTLKIQPAELGDSAVYLCASSSFPDTQYFGPGTRLTVL.

This clonotype was detected ten times or more. The chain links TRBV29-1 to TRBJ2-6, with D unclear. The germline CDR1 and CDR2 sequences are SQVTM and ANQGSEA. Trimming removed 1 base from V and 4 bases from J, with 5 bases in between. There are 13 residues in the CDR3. Here the CDR3 DNA reads TGCAGCGTTGAAGGCTTAGGGGCCAACGTCCTGACTTTC. Protein: CSVEGLGANVLTF.

The chain carries TRBV12-3 or TRBV12-4 and TRBJ2-2; 11 bases are a match to TRBD1. With 1 base clipped from V and 9 bases from J, the junction kept 10 bases outside the gene matches. The CDR3 consists of 17 residues. The CDR3 sequence: CASSLVIGDRGTRELFF. CDR3 in DNA: TGTGCCAGCAGTTTAGTGATAGGGGACAGGGGGACCCGGGAGCTGTTTTTT.

The gene calls are TRBV6-5 and TRBJ1-4, with TRBD1 matching over 11 bases. In germline, CDR1 is MNHEY, CDR2 SVGAGI. V lost 2 bases to trimming and J lost 3 bases; unmatched junction nucleotides: 8. The CDR3 is made up of 18 amino acids. This CDR3 is CASSYGQGAFAANEKLFF. CDR3 DNA sequence: TGTGCCAGCAGTTACGGACAGGGGGCATTCGCGGCTAATGAAAAACTGTTTTTT.

The gene calls are TRBV14 and TRBJ1-6; 9 bases are a match to TRBD1. V was clipped by 0 bases and J by 4 bases; unmatched bases: 1. CDR3 length: 16 residues. Germline CDR1 SGHDN, CDR2 FVKESK. The CDR3 spells CASSQDDRGYNSPLHF. As DNA, the CDR3 is TGTGCCAGCAGCCAAGATGACAGGGGGTATAATTCACCCCTCCACTTT.

This clonotype was counted ten times or more. V usage is TRBV5-1 and J usage is TRBJ2-1; TRBD2 matches at 9 bases. The CDR3 is made up of 17 amino acids. In germline, CDR1 is SGHRS, CDR2 YFSETQ. Unmatched junction bases numbered 13, after V lost 4 bases and J lost 5 bases. CDR3 bases: TGCGCCAGCAGCCCCGAGAAGCGGGGGGCCACTAACAATGAGCAGTTCTTC. It yields the protein CASSPEKRGATNNEQFF.

This clonotype was seen a few times. The chain has TRBV9 and TRBJ1-1; 9 bases are a match to TRBD1. Per germline, CDR1 SGDLS and CDR2 YYNGEE. The CDR3 sequence is 15 residues long. V shed 0 bases, J shed 4 bases, and the junction held 4 bases outside the gene matches. The CDR3 loop reads CASSVEQGAGTEAFF. The DNA for the CDR3 is TGTGCCAGCAGCGTAGAACAGGGGGCTGGCACTGAAGCTTTCTTT.

This clonotype was picked up a small number of times. The chain employs TRBV29-1 and TRBJ2-1, with 10 bases matching TRBD1. The germline gives CDR1 SQVTM, CDR2 ANQGSEA. V was clipped by 3 bases and J by 7 bases; unmatched bases: 9. The length of the CDR3 is 15 residues. The CDR3 protein is CSVDSGTGVMNEQFF. As DNA, the CDR3 is TGCAGCGTTGACTCCGGGACAGGGGTTATGAATGAGCAGTTCTTC.

This clonotype has ten or more counts. This chain joins TRBV2 and TRBJ2-7; no definite D call. Trimming removed 4 bases at V and 5 bases at J, with 12 bases between. CDR3 size: 13 residues. Germline CDR1 is SNHLY and CDR2 is FYNNEI. The CDR3 DNA is TGTGCCAGCAGTGCTTATGCCCTGGACGAGCAGTACTTC. As protein: CASSAYALDEQYF. Complete variable domain (other parts from reference TRBV2 and TRBJ2-7): EPEVTQTPSHQVTQMGQEVILRCVPISNHLYFYWYRQILGQKVEFLVSFYNNEISEKSEIFDDQFSVERPDGSNFTLKIRSTKLEDSAMYFCASSAYALDEQYFGPGTRLTVT.

In its sample, this clonotype was seen many times. The chain is built from TRBV13 and TRBJ2-3; D gene uncertain. Germline-derived CDR1 and CDR2 are PRHDT and FYEKMQ (reference sequence). The CDR3 loop spans 17 amino acids. Deletions cut 4 bases from V and 0 bases from J, with 17 bases between. CDR3 DNA: TGTGCCAGCAGCTCAACATACCCTAGTCATAGCACAGATACGCAGTATTTT. Protein: CASSSTYPSHSTDTQYF.

This sequence joins TRBV12-5 and TRBJ2-5; 10 bases map to TRBD1. Germline V gene sequence: CDR1 LGHNT, CDR2 FRNRAP. V lost 6 bases to trimming and J lost 1 base; unmatched junction nucleotides: 5. The CDR3 contains 15 residues. The CDR3 coding sequence is TGTGCTAGTGGACCTCGGACAGGGGGCCAAGAGACCCAGTACTTC. Protein sequence: CASGPRTGGQETQYF.